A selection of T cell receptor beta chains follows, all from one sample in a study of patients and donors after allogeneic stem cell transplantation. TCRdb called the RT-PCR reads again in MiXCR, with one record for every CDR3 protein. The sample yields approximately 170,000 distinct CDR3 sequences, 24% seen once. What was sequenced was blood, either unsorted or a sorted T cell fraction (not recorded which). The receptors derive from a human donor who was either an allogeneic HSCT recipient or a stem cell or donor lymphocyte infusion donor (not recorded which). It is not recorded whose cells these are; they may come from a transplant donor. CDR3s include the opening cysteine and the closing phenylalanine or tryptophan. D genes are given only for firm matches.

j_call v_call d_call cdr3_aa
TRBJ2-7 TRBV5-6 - CASSLWGALNPYEQYF
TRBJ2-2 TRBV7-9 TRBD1 CASSPTADRENTGELFF
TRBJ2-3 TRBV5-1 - CASSPGAATDTQYF
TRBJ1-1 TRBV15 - CATSRDVKRVWDTEAFF
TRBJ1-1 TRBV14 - CASSQTRAEAFF
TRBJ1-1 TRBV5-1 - CASSLGMGTEAFF
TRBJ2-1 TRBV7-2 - CASSRNVWADNNEQFF
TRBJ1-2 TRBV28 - CASGFPGARDGGYTF
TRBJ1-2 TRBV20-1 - CSPKRGSAGGYTF
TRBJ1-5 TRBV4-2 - CASSPSGMGPYSNQPQHF
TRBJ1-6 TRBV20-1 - CSAYTRNHSPNSPLHF
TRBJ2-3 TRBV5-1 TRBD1 CASSRAGGSGTDTQYF
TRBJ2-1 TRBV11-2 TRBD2 CASRIGLALALFF
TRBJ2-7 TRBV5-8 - CASASRWGGTLSYEQYF
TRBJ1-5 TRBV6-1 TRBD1 CASGQGNQPQHF
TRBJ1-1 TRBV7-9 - CASSLVRGLENTEAFF
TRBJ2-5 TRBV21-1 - CASSSTSGRAQETQYF
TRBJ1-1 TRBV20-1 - CSASLPGLSEAFF
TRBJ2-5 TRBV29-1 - CSIPRTVQETQYF
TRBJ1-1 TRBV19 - CASKGGRAPEAFF
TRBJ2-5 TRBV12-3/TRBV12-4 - CATKPGRGVGETQYF
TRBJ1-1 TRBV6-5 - CASSYALDGGGTEAFF
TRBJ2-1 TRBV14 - CASSQISESSYNEQFF
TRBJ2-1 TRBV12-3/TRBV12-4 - CASSLDNEQFF
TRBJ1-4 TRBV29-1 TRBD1 CSVGDSRNEKLFF
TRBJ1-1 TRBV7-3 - CASSLRSDGDEAFF
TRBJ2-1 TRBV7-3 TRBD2 CASSSHLSSGIFF
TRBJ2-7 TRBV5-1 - CASSLLLNSEQYF
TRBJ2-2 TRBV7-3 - CASSLRGTTGELFF
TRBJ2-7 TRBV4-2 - CASSRWTVDYEQYF
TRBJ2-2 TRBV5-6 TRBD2 CASSLRTSAIGGTGELFF
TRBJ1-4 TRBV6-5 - CASRNRFRVTEKLFF
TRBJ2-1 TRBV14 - CASMVTLRILSSYNEQFF
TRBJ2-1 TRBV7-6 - CASSLLSYSYNEQFF
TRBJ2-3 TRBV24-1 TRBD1 CATSDFTGGTDTQYF
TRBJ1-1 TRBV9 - CASSWTENTEAFF
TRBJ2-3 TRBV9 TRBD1 CASSVGDRGTDTQYF
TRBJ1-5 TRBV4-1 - CASSHYWRNQPQHF
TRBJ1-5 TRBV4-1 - CASSTREGGHQPQHF
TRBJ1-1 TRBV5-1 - CASSLGGVNTEAFF